One and the same sample provided the 27 T cell receptor beta chains below, sequenced in a study of blood T cell repertoires in COVID-19. Profiled with immunoSEQ multiplex PCR; TCRdb holds only in-frame clones, not every one. The data show 250,000 to 350,000 clones, about 88% seen once. Sequences were obtained from PBMCs or T cells enriched from blood (not recorded which). These receptors were taken from a woman aged 45 to 65 who had recovered from COVID-19.

The chain joins TRBV29-1 to TRBJ1-2, with TRBD1 identical over 7 bases. V dropped 5 bases and J dropped 8; count of bases not matched to a gene: 14. Germline assignment: CDR1 SQVTM and CDR2 ANQGSEA. CDR3 length: 14 residues. The CDR3 region has the DNA TGCAGCGTTCCAACCCCCAAGACAGGGAGCGGCTACACCTTC. Translating gives CSVPTPKTGSGYTF.

The genes are TRBV5-1 and TRBJ2-5; D is unresolved. CDR1 and CDR2 from the germline V gene are SGHRS and YFSETQ. CDR3 size: 14 residues. The germline V and J ends were trimmed by 2 bases and 0 bases, with 8 bases remaining between them. CDR3 sequence reads: CASSFGQDQETQYF. As DNA, the CDR3 is TGCGCCAGCAGCTTCGGCCAGGACCAAGAGACCCAGTACTTC.

V and J are TRBV19 and TRBJ2-5; TRBD1 matches at 8 bases. Germline values: CDR1 LNHDA, CDR2 SQIVND (reference sequence). V dropped 3 bases and J dropped 5; count of bases not matched to a gene: 8. The CDR3 is 15 residues long. The CDR3 bases are TGTGCCAGTAGTATTGACAGGGGAATTCAGGAGACCCAGTACTTC. Encoded protein: CASSIDRGIQETQYF.

V gene TRBV4-2 combines with J gene TRBJ1-1, with D possibly being TRBD1 (6 bases). The CDR3 totals 14 residues. In germline, CDR1 is LGHNA, CDR2 YNFKEQ. V shed 1 base and J shed 4 bases, with 10 bases lying between them. For the CDR3, the DNA is TGTGCCAGCAGCCAAGGCAGGGGTATCACTGAAGCTTTCTTT. Translating it yields CASSQGRGITEAFF.

The chain recombines TRBV30 with TRBJ2-5; TRBD1 might be the D (5 bases). The CDR3 contains 13 residues. Per germline, CDR1 GTSNPN and CDR2 SVGIG (reference sequence). Trimming pared 1 base from V and 4 bases from J, leaving 10 bases between. In DNA form, the CDR3 reads TGTGCCTGGAGTGCAGGGCTAATAGAGACCCAGTACTTC. The encoded protein is CAWSAGLIETQYF.

This clone was found once. The chain is built from TRBV18 and TRBJ1-1; 7 bases align to TRBD1. The V gene's germline CDR1 is KGHSH and CDR2 LQKENI. V was pared by 8 bases and J by 3 bases, with 3 bases of the junction left unmatched. The CDR3 spans 12 residues. In DNA form, the CDR3 reads TGTGCCAGCGACACAGGGGACACTGAAGCTTTCTTT. It translates to CASDTGDTEAFF.

This clone was observed a single time. J is TRBJ2-7 and V is TRBV27; the match to TRBD1 covers 10 bases. V was clipped by 6 bases and J by 4 bases; unmatched bases: 6. This CDR3 comprises 14 residues. The V gene's germline CDR1 is MNHEY and CDR2 SMNVEV (reference sequence). The CDR3 loop reads CASSPGDRGYEQYF. DNA of the CDR3: TGTGCCAGCAGCCCGGGGGACAGGGGTTACGAGCAGTACTTC.

This clone has just a few counts. This chain connects TRBV12-3 or TRBV12-4 to TRBJ2-7, with D unclear. Deletions cut 4 bases from V and 6 bases from J, with 10 bases between. CDR3 length: 12 amino acids. This CDR3 is CASSYSTAEQYF. Here the CDR3 DNA reads TGTGCCAGCAGTTATTCTACCGCCGAGCAGTACTTC.

This chain links TRBV2 with TRBJ1-1; D is unresolved. Trimming took off 8 bases at V and 0 bases at J, with 13 bases between the two ends. The CDR3 is 14 amino acids. The germline gives CDR1 SNHLY, CDR2 FYNNEI. The CDR3 DNA reads TGTGCCAGCGTTTATGAGGGAATGAACACTGAAGCTTTCTTT. It specifies CASVYEGMNTEAFF.

V and J are TRBV5-4 and TRBJ1-2; D ambiguous. CDR3 size: 16 residues. Germline V lookup: CDR1 SGHNT, CDR2 YYREEE (reference sequence). Trimming removed 4 bases at V and 5 bases at J, with 21 bases between. CDR3 nucleotide sequence: TGTGCCAGCAGCCCCGGGAGGGCTATGGGGTTGTATGGCTACACCTTC. Its translation: CASSPGRAMGLYGYTF.

The chain employs TRBV3-1 (or the pseudogene TRBV3-2) and TRBJ2-2; 8 bases agree with TRBD1. V lost 5 bases to trimming and J lost 0 bases; unmatched junction nucleotides: 5. This CDR3 has 16 residues. Germline V lookup: CDR1 LGHDT, CDR2 YNNKEL (reference sequence). The CDR3 nucleotides are TGTGCCAGCAGCACCCGACAGGGGACGAACACCGGGGAGCTGTTTTTT. Protein product: CASSTRQGTNTGELFF.

This CDR3 is CASSGQTSMNTEAFF. The CDR3 DNA reads as TGTGCCAGCAGCGGACAGACAAGTATGAACACTGAAGCTTTCTTT. The chain recombines TRBV11-1 with TRBJ1-1, with a weak D call TRBD1 (6 bases). The CDR3 sequence is 15 residues long. Germline V gene sequence: CDR1 SGHAT, CDR2 FQDESV (reference sequence). The V end lost 5 bases, the J end lost 0 bases, and 13 bases lay between the germline ends.

The chain recombines TRBV2 with TRBJ2-2; D possibly corresponds to TRBD1 (6 bases). Germline V gene sequence: CDR1 SNHLY, CDR2 FYNNEI. The length of the CDR3 is 14 residues. V lost 9 bases and J 1 base, leaving 12 bases between the germline ends. The CDR3 loop reads CARERQENTGELFF. The CDR3, as DNA: TGTGCCAGAGAAAGACAGGAGAACACCGGGGAGCTGTTTTTT.

V and J are TRBV29-1 and TRBJ1-2, with D possibly being TRBD1 (5 bases). CDR3 size: 13 residues. CDR1 SQVTM and CDR2 ANQGSEA come from the germline V gene. Trimming took 6 bases from V and 6 from J, leaving 17 bases between them. CDR3 bases: TGCAGCGTCGGAACCACAGGCGGAGATGGCTACACCTTC. Its translation is CSVGTTGGDGYTF.

The CDR3 region has the DNA TGTGCCAGCAGATCAGGGGGGTTGACTGAAGCTTTCTTT. Translating gives CASRSGGLTEAFF. The chain is built from TRBV6-6 and TRBJ1-1, with 7 bases lining up with TRBD1. This CDR3 has 13 amino acids. The junction had 6 bases not matched to a gene; V was cut back by 6 bases and J by 5 bases. Germline CDR1 and CDR2: MNHNY and SVGAGI (reference sequence).

J is TRBJ2-6 and V is TRBV28; 12 bases map to TRBD1. Losses at the gene ends were 5 bases for V and 4 bases for J; bases not matched to a gene: 6. The CDR3 is 17 amino acids. CDR1 and CDR2 from the germline V gene are MDHEN and SYDVKM. The CDR3 sequence is CASSPGQGAQGANVLTF. The CDR3 DNA follows: TGTGCCAGCAGTCCGGGACAGGGGGCGCAAGGGGCCAACGTCCTGACTTTC.

The chain couples TRBV18 to TRBJ2-5, with 7 bases identical to TRBD1. The V gene's germline CDR1 is KGHSH and CDR2 LQKENI. The CDR3 length is 15 residues. V shed 3 bases and J 5 bases; nucleotides not matched to a gene: 9. CDR3 region: CASSPRDREGETQYF. In nucleotides, the CDR3 is TGTGCCAGCTCACCCCGTGACAGGGAAGGGGAGACCCAGTACTTC.

The rearrangement uses TRBV6-2 or TRBV6-3 and TRBJ2-5, with TRBD1 as a possible D gene (6 bases). From germline, CDR1 is MNHEY and CDR2 SVGEGT. This CDR3 is 14 amino acids long. The germline V and J ends were trimmed by 2 bases and 2 bases, with 9 bases remaining between them. CDR3 bases: TGTGCCAGCAGTTACCTGGGGGCACAAGAGACCCAGTACTTC. It encodes CASSYLGAQETQYF.

CDR3 sequence: CASSRTGGGYTF. CDR3 coding DNA: TGTGCCAGCAGTCGGACGGGAGGGGGCTACACCTTC. The chain couples TRBV14 to TRBJ1-2, with no clear D. Trimming took 6 bases from V and 8 from J, leaving 13 bases between them. Germline V lookup: CDR1 SGHDN, CDR2 FVKESK. CDR3 size: 12 residues.

Only one count was recorded for this clone. The chain is built from TRBV28 and TRBJ1-4; a possible D gene is TRBD1 (5 bases). The germline V gene encodes CDR1 MDHEN and CDR2 SYDVKM. This CDR3 is 14 amino acids long. V was trimmed by 4 bases and J by 8 bases, leaving 14 bases between them. For the CDR3, the DNA is TGTGCCAGCAGTTCCGCAGGGTTGTCCGAAAAACTGTTTTTT. Residues: CASSSAGLSEKLFF. Full variable domain (rest looked up from reference TRBV28 and TRBJ1-4): DVKVTQSSRYLVKRTGEKVFLECVQDMDHENMFWYRQDPGLGLRLIYFSYDVKMKEKGDIPEGYSVSREKKERFSLILESASTNQTSMYLCASSSAGLSEKLFFGSGTQLSVL.

This sequence joins TRBV24-1 and TRBJ2-5; D is unclear. Per germline, CDR1 KGHDR and CDR2 SFDVKD. The CDR3 consists of 13 residues. Trimming stripped 4 bases from V and 1 base from J, with 6 bases between. Here the CDR3 reads CATSDPSQETQYF. DNA for the CDR3: TGTGCCACCAGTGACCCCTCCCAAGAGACCCAGTACTTC.

The chain recombines TRBV7-2 with TRBJ2-2; unclear D gene. This CDR3 is built from 14 residues. Germline CDR1 SGHTA, CDR2 FQGNSA. Between the trimmed V and J ends, which lost 4 bases and 5 bases, there was a span of 11 bases. In DNA form, the CDR3 reads TGTGCCAGCAGCTCAGATGTCGGGACCGGGGAGCTGTTTTTT. This gives the protein CASSSDVGTGELFF.

The chain links TRBV28 to TRBJ2-6; D possibly corresponds to TRBD1 (5 bases). The CDR3 is 14 residues long. Looked up from germline, CDR1 is MDHEN and CDR2 is SYDVKM. The V end was cut by 6 bases, the J end by 3 bases, with 9 bases between. The CDR3: CASSRVGGANVLTF. In DNA form, the CDR3 reads TGTGCCAGCAGCAGGGTAGGTGGGGCCAACGTCCTGACTTTC.

The CDR3 DNA reads TGTGCCAGCAGCCAAGGTTCACAGGGGACGGGGCGGAACACCATATATTTT. Translation gives CASSQGSQGTGRNTIYF. The J gene is TRBJ1-3, the V gene TRBV3-1 (or the pseudogene TRBV3-2), with TRBD1 matching 7 bases. V gave up 1 base and J gave up 7 bases; unmatched junction bases: 13. This CDR3 contains 17 residues. The germline V gene encodes CDR1 LGHDT and CDR2 YNNKEL (reference sequence).

This chain links TRBV14 with TRBJ2-5; TRBD2 might be the D (5 bases). The germline CDR1 and CDR2 sequences are SGHDN and FVKESK. There are 15 residues in the CDR3. The V end lost 5 bases, the J end lost 1 base, and 14 bases lay between the germline ends. CDR3 in amino acids: CASSKSRRVQETQYF. The CDR3 DNA sequence: TGTGCCAGCAGCAAGAGTCGGCGGGTCCAAGAGACCCAGTACTTC. Complete variable domain (other parts from reference TRBV14 and TRBJ2-5): EAGVTQFPSHSVIEKGQTVTLRCDPISGHDNLYWYRRVMGKEIKFLLHFVKESKQDESGMPNNRFLAERTGGTYSTLKVQPAELEDSGVYFCASSKSRRVQETQYFGPGTRLLVL.

This rearrangement joins TRBV5-8 to TRBJ2-7, with 9 bases aligning to TRBD1. CDR3 length: 16 amino acids. CDR1 and CDR2 from the germline V gene are SGHTS and YDEGEE. V shed 6 bases and J 3 bases; nucleotides not matched to a gene: 13. The CDR3 loop reads CASTRRRQGGIYEQYF. The CDR3 bases are TGTGCCAGCACCCGGAGGAGACAGGGGGGAATCTACGAGCAGTACTTC.

The V call is TRBV7-2, the J call TRBJ2-7, with 14 bases that match TRBD2. CDR1 and CDR2 from the germline V gene are SGHTA and FQGNSA. CDR3 length equals 15 residues. V shed 8 bases, J shed 3 bases, and the junction held 6 bases outside the gene matches. The CDR3 DNA reads TGTGCCAGCCAGCGGACTAGCGGGGGGAACTACGAGCAGTACTTC. Its translation is CASQRTSGGNYEQYF. Full variable domain (outside the CDR3, taken from reference TRBV7-2 and TRBJ2-7): GAGVSQSPSNKVTEKGKDVELRCDPISGHTALYWYRQSLGQGLEFLIYFQGNSAPDKSGLPSDRFSAERTGGSVSTLTIQRTQQEDSAVYLCASQRTSGGNYEQYFGPGTRLTVT.